The source of this T cell receptor beta chain is a study of blood T cell repertoires in COVID-19. Study-level information: Samples of COVID-19 (acute and convalescent) were obtained from the United States, Italy and Spain. T cells, B-cell-depleted T cells, or PBMCs provided the cDNA or gDNA that served as material.

The junction had 7 bases not matched to a gene; V was cut back by 11 bases and J by 1 base. The CDR3 sequence is 13 residues long. From germline, CDR1 is SNHLY and CDR2 FYNNEI. Methods used by the authors: Nucleated cell number was recorded as an estimate derived from reference gene primer amplification. TCRdb keeps only in-frame clones here, not all; method: immunoSEQ multiplex PCR. V and J calls and clone size are those listed in that table; D and trimming were worked out from the DNA. Among approximately 140,000 clones listed, roughly 90% were seen once. This chain links TRBV2 with TRBJ1-2; 7 bases are a match to TRBD1. Sequencing was carried out using peripheral blood. The sequence derives from a man aged 45 to 65 with active or convalescent COVID-19. CDR3 in amino acids: CAGSGGDNYGYTF. The CDR3 bases are TGTGCCGGGTCAGGGGGAGATAACTATGGCTACACCTTC.